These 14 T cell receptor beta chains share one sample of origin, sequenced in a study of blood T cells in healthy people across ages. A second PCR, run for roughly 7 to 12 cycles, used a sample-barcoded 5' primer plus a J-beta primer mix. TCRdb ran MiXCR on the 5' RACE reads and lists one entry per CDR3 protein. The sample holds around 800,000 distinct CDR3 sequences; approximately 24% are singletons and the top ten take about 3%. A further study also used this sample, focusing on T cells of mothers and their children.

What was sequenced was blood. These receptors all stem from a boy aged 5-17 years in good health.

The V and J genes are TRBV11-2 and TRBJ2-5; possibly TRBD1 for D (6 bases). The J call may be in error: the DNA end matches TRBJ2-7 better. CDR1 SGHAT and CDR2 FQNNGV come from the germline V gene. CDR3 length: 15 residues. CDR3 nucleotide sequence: TGTGCCAGCAGCTTTACAGGGCAATACTCCTACGAGCAGTACTTC. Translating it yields CASSFTGQYSYEQYF.

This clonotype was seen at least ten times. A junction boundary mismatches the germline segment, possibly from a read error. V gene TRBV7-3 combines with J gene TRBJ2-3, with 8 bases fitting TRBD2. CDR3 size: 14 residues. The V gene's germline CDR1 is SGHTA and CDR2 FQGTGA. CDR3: CASSVTSGPDTQYF. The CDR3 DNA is TGTGCCAGCAGCGTAACTAGCGGACCAGATACGCAGTATTTT.

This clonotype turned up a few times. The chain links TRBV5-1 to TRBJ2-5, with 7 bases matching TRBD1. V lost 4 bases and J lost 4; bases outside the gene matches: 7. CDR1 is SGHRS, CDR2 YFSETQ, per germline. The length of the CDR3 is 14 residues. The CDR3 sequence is CASSLGQEGETQYF. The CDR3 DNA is TGCGCCAGCAGCCTAGGACAGGAAGGAGAGACCCAGTACTTC.

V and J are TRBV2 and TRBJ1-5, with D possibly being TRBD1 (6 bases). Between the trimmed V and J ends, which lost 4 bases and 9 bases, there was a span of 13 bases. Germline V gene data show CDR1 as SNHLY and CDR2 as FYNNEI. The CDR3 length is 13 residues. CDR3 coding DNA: TGTGCCAGCAGTGTCAACAGGGAGGGGCCCCAGCATTTT. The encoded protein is CASSVNREGPQHF.

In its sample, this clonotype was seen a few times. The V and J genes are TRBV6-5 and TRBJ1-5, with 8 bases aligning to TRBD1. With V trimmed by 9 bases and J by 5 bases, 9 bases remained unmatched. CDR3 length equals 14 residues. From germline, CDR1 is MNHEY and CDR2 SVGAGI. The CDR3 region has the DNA TGTGCCAGTAGCCGCGGACAGGGAGATCAGCCCCAGCATTTT. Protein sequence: CASSRGQGDQPQHF.

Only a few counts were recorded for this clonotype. Written as DNA, the CDR3 is TGCGCCAGCAGCCAAGTGGATAGCCCACAAGAGACCCAGTACTTC. Translation: CASSQVDSPQETQYF. The chain is built from TRBV4-1 and TRBJ2-5; no firm D call. Deletions cut 1 base from V and 2 bases from J, with 11 bases between. The CDR3 is 15 amino acids. The germline V gene has CDR1 MGHRA and CDR2 YSYEKL.

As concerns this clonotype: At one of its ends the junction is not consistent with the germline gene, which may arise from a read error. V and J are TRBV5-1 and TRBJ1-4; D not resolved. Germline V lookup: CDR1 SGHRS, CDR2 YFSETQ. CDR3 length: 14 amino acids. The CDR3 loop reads CASSLDGSNEKLFF. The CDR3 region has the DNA TGTGCCAGCAGTTTAGATGGCAGTAATGAAAAACTGTTTTTT. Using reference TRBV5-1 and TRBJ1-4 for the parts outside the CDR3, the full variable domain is KAGVTQTPRYLIKTRGQQVTLSCSPISGHRSVSWYQQTPGQGLQFLFEYFSETQRNKGNFPGRFSGRQFSNSRSEMNVSTLELGDSALYLCASSLDGSNEKLFFGSGTQLSVL.

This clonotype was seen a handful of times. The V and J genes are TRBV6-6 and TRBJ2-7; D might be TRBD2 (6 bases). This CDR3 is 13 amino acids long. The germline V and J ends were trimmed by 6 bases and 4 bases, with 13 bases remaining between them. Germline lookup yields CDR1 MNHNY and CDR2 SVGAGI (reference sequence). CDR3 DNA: TGTGCCAGCAGCCCCGGGAGCCAATACGAGCAGTACTTC. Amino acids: CASSPGSQYEQYF.

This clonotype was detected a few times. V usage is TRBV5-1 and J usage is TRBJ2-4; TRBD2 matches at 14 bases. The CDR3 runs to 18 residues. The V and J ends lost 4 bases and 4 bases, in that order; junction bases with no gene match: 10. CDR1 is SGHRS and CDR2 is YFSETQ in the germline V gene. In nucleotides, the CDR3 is TGCGCCAGCAGCAGCGGGACTAGCGGGGGCTCTGGAAAAAACATTCAGTACTTC. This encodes CASSSGTSGGSGKNIQYF.

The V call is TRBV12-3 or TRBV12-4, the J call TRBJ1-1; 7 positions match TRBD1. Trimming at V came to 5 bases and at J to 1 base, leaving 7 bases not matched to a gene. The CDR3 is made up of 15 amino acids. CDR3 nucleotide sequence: TGTGCCAGCAGTCCGCGACAGGGAGCGAACACTGAAGCTTTCTTT. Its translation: CASSPRQGANTEAFF.

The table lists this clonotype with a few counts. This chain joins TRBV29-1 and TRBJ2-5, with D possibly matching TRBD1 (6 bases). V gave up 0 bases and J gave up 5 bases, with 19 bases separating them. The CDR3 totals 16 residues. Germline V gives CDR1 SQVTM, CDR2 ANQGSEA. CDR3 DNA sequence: TGCAGCGTTGAAGATAGGGGTTGGGGGCGCGGGGAGACCCAGTACTTC. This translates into CSVEDRGWGRGETQYF.

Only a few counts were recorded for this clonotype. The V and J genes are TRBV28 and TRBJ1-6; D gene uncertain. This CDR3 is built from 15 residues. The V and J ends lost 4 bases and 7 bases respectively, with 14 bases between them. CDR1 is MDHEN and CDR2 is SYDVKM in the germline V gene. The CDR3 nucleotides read TGTGCCAGCAGTTCGTCTCTAGTTCGGAATTCACCCCTCCACTTT. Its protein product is CASSSSLVRNSPLHF.

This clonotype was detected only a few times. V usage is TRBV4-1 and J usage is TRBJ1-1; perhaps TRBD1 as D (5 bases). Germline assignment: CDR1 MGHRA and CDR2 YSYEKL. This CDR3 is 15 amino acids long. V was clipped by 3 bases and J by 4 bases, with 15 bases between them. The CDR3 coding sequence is TGCGCCAGCAGCCAGGCAATTCAGGGAAGCACTGAAGCTTTCTTT. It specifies CASSQAIQGSTEAFF.

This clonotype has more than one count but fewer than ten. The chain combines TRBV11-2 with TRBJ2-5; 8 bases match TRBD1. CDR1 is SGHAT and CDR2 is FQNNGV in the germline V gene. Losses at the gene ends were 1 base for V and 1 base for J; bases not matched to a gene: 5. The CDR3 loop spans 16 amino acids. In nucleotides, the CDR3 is TGTGCCAGCAGCTTAGCGACAGGGGCTCCCCAAGAGACCCAGTACTTC. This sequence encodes CASSLATGAPQETQYF. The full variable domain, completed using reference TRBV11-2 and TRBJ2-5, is EAGVAQSPRYKIIEKRQSVAFWCNPISGHATLYWYQQILGQGPKLLIQFQNNGVVDDSQLPKDRFSAERLKGVDSTLKIQPAKLEDSAVYLCASSLATGAPQETQYFGPGTRLLVL.